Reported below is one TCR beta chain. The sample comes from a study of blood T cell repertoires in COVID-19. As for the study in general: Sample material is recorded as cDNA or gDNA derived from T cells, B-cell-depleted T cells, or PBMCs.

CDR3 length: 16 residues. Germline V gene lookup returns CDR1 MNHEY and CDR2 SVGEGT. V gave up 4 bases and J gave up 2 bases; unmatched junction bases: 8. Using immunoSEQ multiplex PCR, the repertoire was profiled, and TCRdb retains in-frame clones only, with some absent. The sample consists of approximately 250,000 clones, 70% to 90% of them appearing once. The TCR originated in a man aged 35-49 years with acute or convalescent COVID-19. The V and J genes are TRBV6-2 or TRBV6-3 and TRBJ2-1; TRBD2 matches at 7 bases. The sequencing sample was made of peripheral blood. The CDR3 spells CASSSTSALPYNEQFF. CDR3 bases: TGTGCCAGCAGTTCCACTAGCGCCCTGCCCTACAATGAGCAGTTCTTC.